A selection of T cell receptor beta chains follows, all from one sample in a study of cytomegalovirus exposure and HLA in healthy donors. This table comes from immunoSEQ multiplex PCR, and its TCRdb copy is limited to in-frame clones, with some not included. The sample contains roughly 190,000 clones, 60% to 85% of which appear only once. The sequenced material came from PBMCs. Receptor source: a woman aged 18-35 years in good health and CMV-seronegative. CDR3s include the opening cysteine and the closing phenylalanine or tryptophan. The D gene is left open where the match is weak. Rows give clone size only sometimes, using once, few, many, or a class for an expanded clone.

clone_size: -
v_call: TRBV19
j_call: TRBJ2-7
d_call: -
cdr3_nt: TGTGCCAGTAGTATAACGGGCAGGGGAAGCCACGAGCAGTACTTC
cdr3_aa: CASSITGRGSHEQYF

clone_size: -
v_call: TRBV28
j_call: TRBJ2-7
d_call: -
cdr3_nt: TGTGCCAGCAGTTTACGTCCGGAGACCTACGAGCAGTACTTC
cdr3_aa: CASSLRPETYEQYF

clone_size: -
v_call: TRBV19
j_call: TRBJ2-1
d_call: TRBD1
cdr3_nt: TGTGCCAGTAGTATAGTGGACAGGGTGAGGCATGAGCAGTTCTTC
cdr3_aa: CASSIVDRVRHEQFF

clone_size: -
v_call: TRBV7-9
j_call: TRBJ1-4
d_call: -
cdr3_nt: TGTGCCAGCAGGAAACAGGGAACTCGCTCTAATAATGAAAAACTGTTTTTT
cdr3_aa: CASRKQGTRSNNEKLFF

clone_size: -
v_call: TRBV25-1
j_call: TRBJ1-3
d_call: -
cdr3_nt: TGTGCCAGCAGTGCCCCTGGCAGGGTGGGGAACACCATATATTTT
cdr3_aa: CASSAPGRVGNTIYF

clone_size: -
v_call: TRBV9
j_call: TRBJ2-1
d_call: -
cdr3_nt: TGTGCCAGCAGCCCGACCGGGTCCTACAATGAGCAGTTCTTC
cdr3_aa: CASSPTGSYNEQFF

clone_size: -
v_call: TRBV7-2
j_call: TRBJ1-1
d_call: -
cdr3_nt: TGTGCCAGCAGCGTTCAGGAGAACACTGAAGCTTTCTTT
cdr3_aa: CASSVQENTEAFF

clone_size: -
v_call: TRBV28
j_call: TRBJ2-7
d_call: -
cdr3_nt: TGTGCCAGCAGTGGACGGGGCTACGAGCAGTACTTC
cdr3_aa: CASSGRGYEQYF

clone_size: -
v_call: TRBV27
j_call: TRBJ2-5
d_call: -
cdr3_nt: TGTGCCAGCAGTCCGGTTTTGGAAGAGACCCAGTACTTC
cdr3_aa: CASSPVLEETQYF

clone_size: -
v_call: TRBV11-2
j_call: TRBJ2-7
d_call: -
cdr3_nt: TGTGCCAGCAGCTTAGTCGTCAGTTCCTACGAGCAGTACTTC
cdr3_aa: CASSLVVSSYEQYF

clone_size: -
v_call: TRBV5-4
j_call: TRBJ2-7
d_call: TRBD1
cdr3_nt: TGTGCCAGCAGCACGGGACAGGGAGTTTCCTACGAGCAGTACTTC
cdr3_aa: CASSTGQGVSYEQYF

clone_size: -
v_call: TRBV9
j_call: TRBJ2-3
d_call: TRBD2
cdr3_nt: TGTGCCAGCAGCCAAAGCGGGGGGAGCACAGATACGCAGTATTTT
cdr3_aa: CASSQSGGSTDTQYF

clone_size: once
v_call: TRBV19
j_call: TRBJ2-5
d_call: TRBD1
cdr3_nt: TGTGCCAGTAGTAGATCCGGGACAGGGCAAGAGACCCAGTACTTC
cdr3_aa: CASSRSGTGQETQYF

clone_size: -
v_call: TRBV5-1
j_call: TRBJ2-7
d_call: TRBD2
cdr3_nt: TGCGCCAGCAACCCTACGGGGGGTAGATACGAGCAGTACTTC
cdr3_aa: CASNPTGGRYEQYF

clone_size: -
v_call: TRBV4-3
j_call: TRBJ2-2
d_call: -
cdr3_nt: TGCGCCAGCAGCCGAGACGTAGTACAGCCCTACACCGGGGAGCTGTTTTTT
cdr3_aa: CASSRDVVQPYTGELFF

clone_size: -
v_call: TRBV6-1
j_call: TRBJ2-2
d_call: TRBD1
cdr3_nt: TGTGCCAGCAGTGTGACAGGGGTAACCGGGGAGCTGTTTTTT
cdr3_aa: CASSVTGVTGELFF

clone_size: -
v_call: TRBV4-1
j_call: TRBJ1-6
d_call: -
cdr3_nt: TGCGCCAGCAGCCAAGACGGACGGACAAATTCACCCCTCCACTTT
cdr3_aa: CASSQDGRTNSPLHF

clone_size: -
v_call: TRBV12-5
j_call: TRBJ1-4
d_call: -
cdr3_nt: TGTGCTAGTGGTTTGGTACCCTTCCGCTTTGGATGGACAGAAAAAAATGAAAAACTGTTTTTT
cdr3_aa: CASGLVPFRFGWTEKNEKLFF

clone_size: -
v_call: TRBV5-1
j_call: TRBJ1-1
d_call: -
cdr3_nt: TGCGCCAGCGGATCGCGGGGAGGGTTAGGCACTGAAGCTTTCTTT
cdr3_aa: CASGSRGGLGTEAFF

clone_size: -
v_call: TRBV7-3
j_call: TRBJ1-2
d_call: -
cdr3_nt: TGTGCCAGCAGCCCAGACCCGACGGGATTGCATGGCTACACCTTC
cdr3_aa: CASSPDPTGLHGYTF

clone_size: few
v_call: TRBV10-3
j_call: TRBJ1-2
d_call: -
cdr3_nt: TGTGCCATCAGTGAGGGCAGGGAAATGGATGGCTACACCTTC
cdr3_aa: CAISEGREMDGYTF

clone_size: -
v_call: TRBV6-1
j_call: TRBJ1-4
d_call: TRBD1
cdr3_nt: TGTGCCAGCAGTGCGGACAGGGGTATTGAAAAACTGTTTTTT
cdr3_aa: CASSADRGIEKLFF

clone_size: -
v_call: TRBV19
j_call: TRBJ1-3
d_call: TRBD1
cdr3_nt: TGTGCCAGTATACAATCCCGGGACAGGGGTGACACCATATATTTT
cdr3_aa: CASIQSRDRGDTIYF

clone_size: -
v_call: TRBV5-1
j_call: TRBJ1-1
d_call: -
cdr3_nt: TGCGCCAGCCGGAGGGGGAACACTGAAGCTTTCTTT
cdr3_aa: CASRRGNTEAFF

clone_size: -
v_call: TRBV4-1
j_call: TRBJ2-1
d_call: TRBD2
cdr3_nt: TGCGCCAGCAGCCAAGTGGCTAGCGGGGCGGGAGAGCAGTTCTTC
cdr3_aa: CASSQVASGAGEQFF

clone_size: -
v_call: TRBV5-6
j_call: TRBJ1-5
d_call: -
cdr3_nt: TGTGCCAGCAGCTTGTCAGGGTGGGACAATCAGCCCCAGCATTTT
cdr3_aa: CASSLSGWDNQPQHF

clone_size: -
v_call: TRBV28
j_call: TRBJ1-3
d_call: -
cdr3_nt: TGTGCCAGCAGCCGCCGGGGTCCGGAGAGCTCTGGAAACACCATATATTTT
cdr3_aa: CASSRRGPESSGNTIYF

clone_size: -
v_call: TRBV19
j_call: TRBJ1-5
d_call: -
cdr3_nt: TGTGCCAGTAGTATAGTCGCTAATAGCAATCAGCCCCAGCATTTT
cdr3_aa: CASSIVANSNQPQHF